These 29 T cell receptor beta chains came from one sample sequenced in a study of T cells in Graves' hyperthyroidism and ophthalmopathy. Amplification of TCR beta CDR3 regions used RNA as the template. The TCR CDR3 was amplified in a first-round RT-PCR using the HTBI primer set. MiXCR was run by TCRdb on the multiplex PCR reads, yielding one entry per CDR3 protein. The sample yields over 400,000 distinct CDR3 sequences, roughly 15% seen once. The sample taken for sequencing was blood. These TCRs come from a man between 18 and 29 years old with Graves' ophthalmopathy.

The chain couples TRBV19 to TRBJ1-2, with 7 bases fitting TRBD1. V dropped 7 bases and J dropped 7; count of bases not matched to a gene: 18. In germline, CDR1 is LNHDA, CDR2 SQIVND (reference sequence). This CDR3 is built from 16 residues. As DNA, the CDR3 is TGTGCCAGTACCGTTCCGATACCAGGGGGTGAGGCTGGCTACACCTTC. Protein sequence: CASTVPIPGGEAGYTF.

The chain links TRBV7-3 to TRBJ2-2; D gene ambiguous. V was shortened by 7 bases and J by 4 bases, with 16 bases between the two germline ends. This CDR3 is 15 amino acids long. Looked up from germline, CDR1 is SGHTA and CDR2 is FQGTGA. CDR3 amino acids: CASTQTGDGTGELFF. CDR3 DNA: TGTGCCAGCACCCAGACGGGCGATGGCACCGGGGAGCTGTTTTTT.

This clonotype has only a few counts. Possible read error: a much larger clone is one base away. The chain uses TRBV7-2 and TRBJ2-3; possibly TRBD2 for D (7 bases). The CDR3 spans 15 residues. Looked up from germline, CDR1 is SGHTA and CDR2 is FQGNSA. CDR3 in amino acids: CVSSLVGGDTDTQYF. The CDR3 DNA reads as TGTGTCAGCAGCTTAGTAGGGGGGGACACAGATACGCAGTATTTT.

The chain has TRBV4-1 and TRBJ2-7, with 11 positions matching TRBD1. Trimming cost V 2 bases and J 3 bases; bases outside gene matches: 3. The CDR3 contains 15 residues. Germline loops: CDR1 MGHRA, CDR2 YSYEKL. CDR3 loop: CASSQRDRGNYEQYF. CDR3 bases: TGCGCCAGCAGCCAACGGGACAGGGGGAACTACGAGCAGTACTTC.

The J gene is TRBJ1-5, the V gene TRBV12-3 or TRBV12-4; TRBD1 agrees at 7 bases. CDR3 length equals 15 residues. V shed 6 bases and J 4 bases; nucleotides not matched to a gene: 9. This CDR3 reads CASRQGQRANQPQHF. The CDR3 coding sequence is TGTGCCAGCAGGCAGGGACAGAGAGCAAATCAGCCCCAGCATTTT.

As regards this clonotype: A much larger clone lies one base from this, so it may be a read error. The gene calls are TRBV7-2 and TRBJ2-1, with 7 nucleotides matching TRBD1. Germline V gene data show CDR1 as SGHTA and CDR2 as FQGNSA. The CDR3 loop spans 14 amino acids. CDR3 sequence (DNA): TGTGCCAGCAGCTCCCGGGACAGCTACAATGAGCAGCTCTTC. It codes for CASSSRDSYNEQLF.

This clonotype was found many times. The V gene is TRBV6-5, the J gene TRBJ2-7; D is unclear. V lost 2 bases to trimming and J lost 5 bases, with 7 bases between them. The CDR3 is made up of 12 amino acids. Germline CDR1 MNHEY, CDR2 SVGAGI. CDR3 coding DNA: TGTGCCAGCAGTTACACAATAGACGAGCAGTACTTC. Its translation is CASSYTIDEQYF.

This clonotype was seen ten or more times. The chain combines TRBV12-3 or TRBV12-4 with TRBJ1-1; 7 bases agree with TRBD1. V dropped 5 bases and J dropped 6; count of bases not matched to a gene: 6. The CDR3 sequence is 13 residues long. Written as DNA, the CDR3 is TGTGCCAGCAGTACCACAGGGGTGGCTGAAGCTTTCTTT. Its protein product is CASSTTGVAEAFF.

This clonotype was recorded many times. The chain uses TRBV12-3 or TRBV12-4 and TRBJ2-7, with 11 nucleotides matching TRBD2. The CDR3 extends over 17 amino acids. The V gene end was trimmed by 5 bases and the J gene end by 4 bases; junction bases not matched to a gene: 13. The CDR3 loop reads CASSIILAGGPLYEQYF. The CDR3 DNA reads TGTGCCAGCAGTATAATCTTAGCGGGAGGGCCCCTTTACGAGCAGTACTTC.

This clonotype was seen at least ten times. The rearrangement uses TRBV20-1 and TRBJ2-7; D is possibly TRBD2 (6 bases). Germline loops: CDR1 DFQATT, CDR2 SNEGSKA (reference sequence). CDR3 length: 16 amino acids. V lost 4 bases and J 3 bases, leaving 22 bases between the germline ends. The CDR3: CSAKDHGSRGVYEQYF. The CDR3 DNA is TGCAGTGCTAAGGACCACGGGAGTAGAGGGGTCTACGAGCAGTACTTC.

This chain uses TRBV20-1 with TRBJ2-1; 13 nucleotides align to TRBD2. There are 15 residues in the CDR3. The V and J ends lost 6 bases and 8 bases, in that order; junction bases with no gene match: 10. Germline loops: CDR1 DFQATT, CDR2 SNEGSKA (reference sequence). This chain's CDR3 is CSATGLAGNGHEQFF. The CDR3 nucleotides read TGCAGTGCCACGGGACTAGCGGGAAATGGCCATGAGCAGTTCTTC.

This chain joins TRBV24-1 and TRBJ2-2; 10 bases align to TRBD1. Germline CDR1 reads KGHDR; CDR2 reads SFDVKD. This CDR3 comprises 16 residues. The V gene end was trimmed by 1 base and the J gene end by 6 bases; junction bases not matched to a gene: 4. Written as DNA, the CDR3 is TGTGCCACCAGTGATTTAAGGGGACAGGGGCCCGGGGAGCTGTTTTTT. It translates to CATSDLRGQGPGELFF.

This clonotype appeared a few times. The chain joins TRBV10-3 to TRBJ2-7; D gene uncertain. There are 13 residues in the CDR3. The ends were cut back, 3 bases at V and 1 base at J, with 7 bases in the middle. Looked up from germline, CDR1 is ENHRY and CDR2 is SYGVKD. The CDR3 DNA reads TGTGCCATCAGTGAAGGAACATCCTACGAGCAGTACTTC. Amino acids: CAISEGTSYEQYF.

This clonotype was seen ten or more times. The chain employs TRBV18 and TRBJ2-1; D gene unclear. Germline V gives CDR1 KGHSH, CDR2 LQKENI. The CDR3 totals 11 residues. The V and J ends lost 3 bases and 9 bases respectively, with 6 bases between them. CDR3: CASSPGREQFF. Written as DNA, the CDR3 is TGTGCCAGCTCACCGGGCCGTGAGCAGTTCTTC.

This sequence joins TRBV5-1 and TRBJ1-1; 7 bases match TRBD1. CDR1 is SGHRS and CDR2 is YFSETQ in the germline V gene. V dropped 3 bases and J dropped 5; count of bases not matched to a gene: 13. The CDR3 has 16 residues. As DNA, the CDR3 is TGCGCCAGCAGCTCCGGACAGGCACCTCCCCGAACTGAAGCTTTCTTT. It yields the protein CASSSGQAPPRTEAFF.

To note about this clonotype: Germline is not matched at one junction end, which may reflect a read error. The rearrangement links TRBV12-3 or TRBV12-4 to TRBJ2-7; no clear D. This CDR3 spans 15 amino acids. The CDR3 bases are TGTGCCTGCAGTTCTCCCGCCTCTCCTAATTTCGAGCAGTACTTC. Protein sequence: CACSSPASPNFEQYF.

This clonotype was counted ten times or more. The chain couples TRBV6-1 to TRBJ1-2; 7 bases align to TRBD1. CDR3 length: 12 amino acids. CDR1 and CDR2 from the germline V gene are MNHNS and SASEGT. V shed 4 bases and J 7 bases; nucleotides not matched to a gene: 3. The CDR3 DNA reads TGTGCCAGCAGTGGACAGGGTGGTGGCTACACCTTC. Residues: CASSGQGGGYTF.

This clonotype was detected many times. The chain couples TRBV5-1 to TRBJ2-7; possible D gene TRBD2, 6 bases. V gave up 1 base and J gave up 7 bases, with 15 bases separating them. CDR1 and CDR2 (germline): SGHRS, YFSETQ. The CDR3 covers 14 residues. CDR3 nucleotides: TGCGCCAGCAGCTTGTTTGGAGGGGCTGGTGAGCAGTACTTC. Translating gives CASSLFGGAGEQYF.

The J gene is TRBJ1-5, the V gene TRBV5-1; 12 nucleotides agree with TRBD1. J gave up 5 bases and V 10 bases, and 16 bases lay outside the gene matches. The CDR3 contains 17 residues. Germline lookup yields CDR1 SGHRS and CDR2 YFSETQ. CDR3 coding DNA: TGCGCCTTTCCCCGGGACAGGGGGCCTGGGGGGCATCAGCCCCAGCATTTT. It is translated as CAFPRDRGPGGHQPQHF.

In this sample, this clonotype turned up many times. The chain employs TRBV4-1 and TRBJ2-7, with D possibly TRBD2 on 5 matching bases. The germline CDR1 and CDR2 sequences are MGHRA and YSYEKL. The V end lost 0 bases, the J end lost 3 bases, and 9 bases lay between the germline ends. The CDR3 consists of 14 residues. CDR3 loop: CASSQDQGLYEQYF. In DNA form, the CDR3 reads TGCGCCAGCAGCCAAGATCAAGGACTCTACGAGCAGTACTTC.

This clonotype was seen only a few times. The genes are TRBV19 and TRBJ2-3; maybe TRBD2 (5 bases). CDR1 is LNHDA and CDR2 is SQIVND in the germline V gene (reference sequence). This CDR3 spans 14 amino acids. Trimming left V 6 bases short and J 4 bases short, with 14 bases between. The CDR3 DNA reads TGTGCCAGTAGGAAGAGCGGTATCGCAGATACGCAGTATTTT. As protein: CASRKSGIADTQYF. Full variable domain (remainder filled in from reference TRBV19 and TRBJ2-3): DGGITQSPKYLFRKEGQNVTLSCEQNLNHDAMYWYRQDPGQGLRLIYYSQIVNDFQKGDIAEGYSVSREKKESFPLTVTSAQKNPTAFYLCASRKSGIADTQYFGPGTRLTVL.

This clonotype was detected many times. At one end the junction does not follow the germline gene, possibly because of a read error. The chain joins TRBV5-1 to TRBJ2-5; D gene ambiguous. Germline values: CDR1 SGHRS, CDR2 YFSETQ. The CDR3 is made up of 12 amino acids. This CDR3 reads CASSLNQETQYF. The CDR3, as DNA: TGTGCCAGCAGCTTAAACCAAGAGACCCAGTACTTC.

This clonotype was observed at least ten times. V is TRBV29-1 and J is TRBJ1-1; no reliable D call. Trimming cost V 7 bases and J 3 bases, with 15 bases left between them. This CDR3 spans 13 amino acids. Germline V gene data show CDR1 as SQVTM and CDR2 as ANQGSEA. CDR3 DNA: TGCAGCGCCGGTGGCGGAGTCGACACTGAAGCTTTCTTT. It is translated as CSAGGGVDTEAFF.

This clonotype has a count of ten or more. CDR3 protein: CASSQDRGTETQYF. The CDR3 nucleotides read TGTGCCAGCAGCCAGGACAGGGGGACGGAGACCCAGTACTTC. This chain uses TRBV16 with TRBJ2-5, with TRBD1 identical over 10 bases. Germline V gene lookup returns CDR1 KGHSY and CDR2 FQNENV. V shed 3 bases, J shed 5 bases, and the junction held 3 bases outside the gene matches. The CDR3 sequence is 14 residues long.

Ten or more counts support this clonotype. CDR3 loop: CASSPRPHQTQYF. CDR3 sequence (DNA): TGTGCCAGCAGTCCCCGACCTCATCAGACCCAGTACTTC. The chain links TRBV12-3 or TRBV12-4 to TRBJ2-5; D unresolved. Trimming removed 5 bases from V and 6 bases from J, with 13 bases in between. The CDR3 has 13 amino acids.

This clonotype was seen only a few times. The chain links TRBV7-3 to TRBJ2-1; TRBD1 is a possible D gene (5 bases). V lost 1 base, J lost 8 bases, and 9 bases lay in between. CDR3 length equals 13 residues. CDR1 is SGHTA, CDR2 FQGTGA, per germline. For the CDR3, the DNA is TGTGCCAGCAGCTTAAAAGGGGTCGATGAGCAGTTCTTC. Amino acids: CASSLKGVDEQFF.

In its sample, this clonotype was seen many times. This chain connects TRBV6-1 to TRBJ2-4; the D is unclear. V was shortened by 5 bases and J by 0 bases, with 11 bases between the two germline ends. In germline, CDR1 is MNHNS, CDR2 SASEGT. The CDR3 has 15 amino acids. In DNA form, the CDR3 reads TGTGCCAGCAGTTATAGGTCATTAGCCAAAAACATTCAGTACTTC. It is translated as CASSYRSLAKNIQYF.

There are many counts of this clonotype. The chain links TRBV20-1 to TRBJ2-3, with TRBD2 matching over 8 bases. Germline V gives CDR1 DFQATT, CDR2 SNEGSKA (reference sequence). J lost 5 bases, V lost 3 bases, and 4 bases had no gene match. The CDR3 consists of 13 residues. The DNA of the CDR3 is TGCAGTGCTAGCGGGGGGGACATAGATACGCAGTATTTT. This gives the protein CSASGGDIDTQYF.

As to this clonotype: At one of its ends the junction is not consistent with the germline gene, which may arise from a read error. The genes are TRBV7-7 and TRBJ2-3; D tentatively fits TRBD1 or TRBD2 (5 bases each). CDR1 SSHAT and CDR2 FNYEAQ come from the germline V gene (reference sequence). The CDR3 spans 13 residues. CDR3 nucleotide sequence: TGTGCTAGCAGCCCCTGGGGACCAGATACGCAGTATTTT. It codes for CASSPWGPDTQYF.